The 11 T cell receptor beta chains below all came from one sample that was sequenced in a study of blood T cell repertoires in COVID-19. Sequencing was performed with immunoSEQ multiplex PCR; in TCRdb, only in-frame clones are kept and a portion is missing. The table shows about 130,000 clones, with around 79% occurring only once. Specimen: peripheral blood. Receptor source: a woman between 65 and 79 years old with COVID-19, enrolled during active disease.

The chain is built from TRBV5-1 and TRBJ1-1; 8 nucleotides align to TRBD1. This CDR3 region has 15 residues. Germline V gene sequence: CDR1 SGHRS, CDR2 YFSETQ. V lost 4 bases, J lost 6 bases, and 11 bases stayed unmatched. The CDR3 nucleotides read TGCGCCAGCAGCCTACGGACAGGGAAAGGGGCTGAAGCTTTCTTT. Translating it yields CASSLRTGKGAEAFF.

V usage is TRBV18 and J usage is TRBJ1-1; no definite D call. This CDR3 spans 14 amino acids. The germline V and J ends were trimmed by 2 bases and 2 bases, with 9 bases remaining between them. CDR1 and CDR2 from the germline V gene are KGHSH and LQKENI. The CDR3: CASSPSGFNTEAFF. In nucleotides, the CDR3 is TGTGCCAGCTCACCATCGGGATTTAACACTGAAGCTTTCTTT.

This chain connects TRBV9 to TRBJ2-2; D is possibly TRBD2 (5 bases). V dropped 0 bases and J dropped 2 bases, with 23 bases sitting between them. Germline assignment: CDR1 SGDLS and CDR2 YYNGEE. The CDR3 loop spans 20 amino acids. DNA of the CDR3: TGTGCCAGCAGCGTAGGCCAGGTAGTCGCGGGTATAGGAAACACCGGGGAGCTGTTTTTT. Translating gives CASSVGQVVAGIGNTGELFF.

The chain uses TRBV6-2 or TRBV6-3 and TRBJ1-5; D gene uncertain. The CDR3 totals 12 residues. CDR1 MNHEY and CDR2 SVGEGT come from the germline V gene. The germline V and J ends were trimmed by 6 bases and 4 bases, with 7 bases remaining between them. In DNA form, the CDR3 reads TGTGCCAGCAGCCTCCCGAATCAGCCCCAGCATTTT. Translated, it gives CASSLPNQPQHF.

V usage is TRBV6-1 and J usage is TRBJ1-5; D perhaps matches TRBD1 (5 bases). The V and J ends lost 0 bases and 4 bases respectively, with 10 bases between them. Germline loops: CDR1 MNHNS, CDR2 SASEGT. The CDR3 is made up of 15 amino acids. The CDR3 sequence is CASSEAQGKNQPQHF. The CDR3 bases are TGTGCCAGCAGTGAAGCCCAGGGAAAAAATCAGCCCCAGCATTTT.

This chain connects TRBV5-6 to TRBJ2-2; weak D call: TRBD2 (5 bases). The germline V gene has CDR1 SGHDT and CDR2 YYEEEE. V was clipped by 4 bases and J by 6 bases, with 13 bases between them. The CDR3 loop spans 14 amino acids. CDR3 loop: CASSRRGRAGELFF. The CDR3 DNA is TGTGCCAGCAGCCGGCGAGGGCGGGCCGGGGAGCTGTTTTTT.

The chain joins TRBV7-2 to TRBJ1-4; 8 bases match TRBD1. Germline CDR1 and CDR2: SGHTA and FQGNSA. V shed 5 bases and J 7 bases; nucleotides not matched to a gene: 9. The CDR3 loop spans 15 amino acids. CDR3: CASSPRTGFGEKLFF. The CDR3 bases are TGTGCCAGCAGCCCCCGGACAGGGTTCGGTGAAAAACTGTTTTTT.

The V and J genes are TRBV3-1 (or the pseudogene TRBV3-2) and TRBJ1-3, with 7 bases matching TRBD1. Trimming cost V 5 bases and J 4 bases; bases outside gene matches: 5. Germline assignment: CDR1 LGHDT and CDR2 YNNKEL (reference sequence). CDR3 length equals 14 residues. DNA of the CDR3: TGTGCCAGCAGCGCCTACAGGGGCGGAAACACCATATATTTT. Protein sequence: CASSAYRGGNTIYF.

This clone was seen a single time. The V call is TRBV18, the J call TRBJ2-1, with a tentative D call TRBD2 (5 bases). CDR3 length equals 15 residues. Germline V gene lookup returns CDR1 KGHSH and CDR2 LQKENI. V lost 5 bases to trimming and J lost 0 bases, with 11 bases between them. Here the CDR3 DNA reads TGTGCCAGCTCAAGAGGGCCGAGCTCCTACAATGAGCAGTTCTTC. This gives the protein CASSRGPSSYNEQFF. The full variable domain, rest sourced from reference TRBV18 and TRBJ2-1, is NAGVMQNPRHLVRRRGQEARLRCSPMKGHSHVYWYRQLPEEGLKFMVYLQKENIIDESGMPKERFSAEFPKEGPSILRIQQVVRGDSAAYFCASSRGPSSYNEQFFGPGTRLTVL.

The chain combines TRBV5-1 with TRBJ1-6, with TRBD1 identical over 9 bases. Germline loops: CDR1 SGHRS, CDR2 YFSETQ. The CDR3 totals 16 residues. The J segment lost 10 bases and the V segment lost 4 bases, leaving 12 bases of the junction unmatched. CDR3 residues: CASSKGQGIGDSPLHF. DNA for the CDR3: TGCGCCAGCAGCAAGGGACAGGGAATAGGCGACTCACCCCTCCACTTT.

The J gene is TRBJ1-1, the V gene TRBV27; 9 bases align to TRBD1. Germline assignment: CDR1 MNHEY and CDR2 SMNVEV (reference sequence). The V segment lost 8 bases and the J segment 1 base; nucleotides outside the gene matches: 8. This CDR3 has 15 residues. CDR3 loop: CASRITGGWNTEAFF. The CDR3, as DNA: TGTGCCAGCCGTATAACAGGGGGCTGGAACACTGAAGCTTTCTTT.